This TCR beta chain was recovered during a study of blood T cell repertoires in COVID-19. Clones were sequenced by immunoSEQ multiplex PCR, and TCRdb holds only the in-frame ones, with some missing. This table holds about 210,000 clones, 84% found once. CDR3 length equals 14 residues. Trimming left V 1 base short and J 11 bases short, with 17 bases between. The germline CDR1 and CDR2 sequences are LGHDT and YNNKEL (reference sequence). The sequenced material came from peripheral blood. The rearrangement uses TRBV3-1 (or the pseudogene TRBV3-2) and TRBJ1-2; the D gene is possibly TRBD1 (5 bases). The receptor comes from a woman in her 50s with active or convalescent COVID-19. CDR3: CASSQGGSGAEYTF. The CDR3 coding sequence is TGTGCCAGCAGCCAAGGAGGCTCTGGGGCAGAGTACACCTTC.